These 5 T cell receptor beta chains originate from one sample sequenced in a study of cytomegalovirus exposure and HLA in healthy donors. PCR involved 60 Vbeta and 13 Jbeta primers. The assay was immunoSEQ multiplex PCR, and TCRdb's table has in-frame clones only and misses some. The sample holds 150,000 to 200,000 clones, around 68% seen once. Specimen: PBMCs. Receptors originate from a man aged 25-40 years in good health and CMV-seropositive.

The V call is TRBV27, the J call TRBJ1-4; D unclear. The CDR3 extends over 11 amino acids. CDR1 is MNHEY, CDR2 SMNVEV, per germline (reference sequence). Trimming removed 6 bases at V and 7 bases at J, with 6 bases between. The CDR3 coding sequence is TGTGCCAGCAGGTCATCTGAAAAACTGTTTTTT. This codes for CASRSSEKLFF.

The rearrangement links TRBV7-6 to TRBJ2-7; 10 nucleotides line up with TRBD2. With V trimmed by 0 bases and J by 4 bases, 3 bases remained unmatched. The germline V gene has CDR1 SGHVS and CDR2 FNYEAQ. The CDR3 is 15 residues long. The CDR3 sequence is CASSLALAGVYEQYF. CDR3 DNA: TGTGCCAGCAGCTTAGCCCTAGCGGGAGTATACGAGCAGTACTTC.

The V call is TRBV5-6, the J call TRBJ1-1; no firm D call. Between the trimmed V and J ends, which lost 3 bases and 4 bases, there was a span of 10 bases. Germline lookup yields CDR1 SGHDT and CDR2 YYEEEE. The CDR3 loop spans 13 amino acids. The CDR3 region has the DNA TGTGCCAGCAGCTCGACCAGGATCACTGAAGCTTTCTTT. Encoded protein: CASSSTRITEAFF. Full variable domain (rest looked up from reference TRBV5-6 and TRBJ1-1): DAGVTQSPTHLIKTRGQQVTLRCSPKSGHDTVSWYQQALGQGPQFIFQYYEEEERQRGNFPDRFSGHQFPNYSSELNVNALLLGDSALYLCASSSTRITEAFFGQGTRLTVV.

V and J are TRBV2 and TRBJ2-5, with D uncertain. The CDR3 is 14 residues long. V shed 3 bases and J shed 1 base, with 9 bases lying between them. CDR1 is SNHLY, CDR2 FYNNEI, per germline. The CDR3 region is CASSDLQFQETQYF. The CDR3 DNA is TGTGCCAGCAGTGATTTACAGTTCCAAGAGACCCAGTACTTC.

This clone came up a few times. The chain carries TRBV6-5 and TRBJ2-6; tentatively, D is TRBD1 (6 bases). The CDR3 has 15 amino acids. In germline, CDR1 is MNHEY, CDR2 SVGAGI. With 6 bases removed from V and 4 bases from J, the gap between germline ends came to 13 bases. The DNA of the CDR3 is TGTGCCAGCAGCTCAGGGGCTCCGGGGGCCAACGTCCTGACTTTC. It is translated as CASSSGAPGANVLTF.